This T cell receptor (beta chain) was obtained from a study of Tregs in tolerant kidney transplant recipients (dated by TCRdb to between 2019 and 2020). Background on the whole study: The transplants used related donors with nonmyeloablative bone marrow transplantation, and mixed chimerism in the human trials was transient. The study used TCRbeta sequencing to identify donor-specific regulatory T cells before combined kidney and bone marrow transplantation, then tracked those cells after transplant. Study-level results and caveats: The study was limited by small patient numbers, and the findings need validation in larger populations and under other immunosuppression protocols. Expanding Tregs with activated donor B cells appeared to identify the most biologically relevant and donor-specific TCRbeta repertoire. For some patients the PCR primers changed over time, which made it impossible to compare the samples from those patients at the nucleotide level. Although technical replication error seemed to be minimal, the question of biological reproducibility was not addressed directly. Donor-specific Treg expansion was found to exceed global Treg expansion in tolerant patients, suggesting antigen-driven rather than nonspecific expansion.

Reading the label with the study, this specimen's time point is: blood sample drawn before combined kidney and bone marrow transplant. Thawed PBMCs were FACS-sorted into unstimulated Tregs (CD4+CD25+CD127-), CD4+ non-Tregs (CD4+CD25-), CD4 cells and CD8 cells. Patients were 4 combined kidney and bone marrow transplant recipients from the ITN036ST trial, and only these trial subjects had samples available. Healthy control blood was separated into PBMCs by Ficoll density gradient and cryopreserved, and patient PBMCs were collected both before and after transplant. From the germline V gene, CDR1 is MDHEN and CDR2 is SYDVKM. V loses 3 bases of germline sequence and J loses 0 bases, and the interval between the two ends is 8 bases. Its CDR3 holds 14 amino acids, cysteine through phenylalanine. Only the CDR3 DNA is retained, 42 bases long and in frame from the first base. For TCRbeta CDR3 sequencing, genomic DNA from the sorted cells was extracted using the QIAGEN DNeasy Blood and Tissue Kit. Through immunoSEQ, high-throughput TCRbeta CDR3 sequencing was done commercially, including PCR amplification with internal controls and bias correction. The paper's data handling went like this. A unique productive TCRbeta sequence was defined by the CDR3 nucleotide sequence when primers matched, and otherwise by the CDR3 amino acid sequence together with the Vbeta and Jbeta genes. Sorting error was corrected by removing sequences shared between sorted populations at a frequency ratio of 2:1 or less, and the remaining shared sequences were assigned to the higher population. A sequence was defined as donor-reactive if the sequence was expanded at least 5-fold in CFSE-low cells compared with unstimulated cells and had a frequency of at least 0.01% in CFSE-low cells. Repertoire divergence was quantified by Jensen-Shannon divergence calculated from the top 100 TCRbeta sequences ranked by frequency. For any sample with multiple sequencing runs, sorting error was corrected in each run separately before the runs were pooled. This is the immuneACCESS table as TCRdb keeps it, with only in-frame sequences that have V and J called. A part of the clones is gone; compared with another copy, unresolved V genes explain less than half, and the rest is unexplained. For V, J and clone size, that table is used; D and trimming come from the DNA. The sample data list about 100,000 clones, and 90% of these were observed just once. Together, the top ten hold roughly 0.35% of the sample.

On this clone itself: Its antigen specificity is not known. No base quality values were provided; no much bigger clone lies one nucleotide off.

The rearranged segments are TRBV28 and TRBJ1-2; perhaps TRBD1 is the D gene, with 6 bases matching. The source material was CD4+ T cells from blood, sampled before the transplant. The receptor's source is a human donor who received a combined kidney and bone marrow transplant. At the DNA level, the sequence is TGTGCCAGCAGTTTTAGGACAGCTAACTATGGCTACACCTTC. This gives the protein CASSFRTANYGYTF.